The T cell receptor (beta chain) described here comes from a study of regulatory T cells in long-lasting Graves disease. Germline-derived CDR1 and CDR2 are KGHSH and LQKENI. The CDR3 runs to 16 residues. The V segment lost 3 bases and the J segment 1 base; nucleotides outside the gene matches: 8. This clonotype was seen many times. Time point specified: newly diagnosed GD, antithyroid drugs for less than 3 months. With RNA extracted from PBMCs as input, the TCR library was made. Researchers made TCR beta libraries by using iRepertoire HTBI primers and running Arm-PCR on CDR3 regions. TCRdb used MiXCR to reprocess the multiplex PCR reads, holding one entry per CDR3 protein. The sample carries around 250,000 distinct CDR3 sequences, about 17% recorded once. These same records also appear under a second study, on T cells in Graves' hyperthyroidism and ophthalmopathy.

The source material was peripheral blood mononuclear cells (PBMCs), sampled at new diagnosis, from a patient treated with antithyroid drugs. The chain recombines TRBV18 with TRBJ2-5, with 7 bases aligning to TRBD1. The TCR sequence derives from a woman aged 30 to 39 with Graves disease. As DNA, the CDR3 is TGTGCCAGCTCACCCATACGTGGGGACAGCCAAGAGACCCAGTACTTC. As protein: CASSPIRGDSQETQYF.